The 12 T cell receptor beta chains below come from one sample, sequenced in a study of T cell changes during pregnancy in multiple sclerosis. Only in-frame clones appear in the TCRdb table, and some are missing; sequencing was by immunoSEQ multiplex PCR. The sample contains tens of thousands of clones, about 95% of which appear only once. The material sequenced was peripheral blood, taken in the second trimester of pregnancy. The receptor set was obtained from a female donor with multiple sclerosis, enrolled in a pregnancy study.

The gene calls are TRBV28 and TRBJ2-6, with D perhaps matching TRBD2 (6 bases). This CDR3 contains 15 residues. Trimming removed 4 bases from V and 2 bases from J, with 9 bases in between. CDR1 is MDHEN, CDR2 SYDVKM, per germline. In DNA form, the CDR3 reads TGTGCCAGCAGTTCTGGAGGGGCTGGGGCCAACGTCCTGACTTTC. Translating it yields CASSSGGAGANVLTF.

This rearrangement joins TRBV9 to TRBJ2-7; tentatively, D is TRBD2 (5 bases). This CDR3 contains 16 residues. CDR1 SGDLS and CDR2 YYNGEE come from the germline V gene. V was clipped by 0 bases and J by 2 bases, with 15 bases between them. CDR3 sequence (DNA): TGTGCCAGCAGCGTAGAAAGTGAAGGAGCGGCCTACGAGCAGTACTTC. Its translation is CASSVESEGAAYEQYF.

The genes are TRBV2 and TRBJ2-5; 11 nucleotides align to TRBD1. This CDR3 comprises 15 residues. In germline, CDR1 is SNHLY, CDR2 FYNNEI. The V segment lost 5 bases and the J segment 4 bases; nucleotides outside the gene matches: 6. The CDR3 reads CASSLGTGGGETQYF. The CDR3 nucleotides are TGTGCCAGCAGTCTAGGGACAGGGGGGGGAGAGACCCAGTACTTC. Using reference TRBV2 and TRBJ2-5 for the parts outside the CDR3, the full variable domain is EPEVTQTPSHQVTQMGQEVILRCVPISNHLYFYWYRQILGQKVEFLVSFYNNEISEKSEIFDDQFSVERPDGSNFTLKIRSTKLEDSAMYFCASSLGTGGGETQYFGPGTRLLVL.

This clone was recorded only once. This chain connects TRBV2 to TRBJ2-5; perhaps TRBD2 as D (5 bases). V was shortened by 0 bases and J by 5 bases, with 22 bases between the two germline ends. Looked up from germline, CDR1 is SNHLY and CDR2 is FYNNEI. The CDR3 extends over 18 amino acids. This chain's CDR3 is CASSEAPGVEGLGETQYF. The CDR3 nucleotides read TGTGCCAGCAGTGAAGCGCCCGGAGTTGAGGGCCTGGGGGAGACCCAGTACTTC.

The V call is TRBV9, the J call TRBJ2-1, with 8 bases identical to TRBD2. Germline V gene data show CDR1 as SGDLS and CDR2 as YYNGEE. V shed 5 bases and J 4 bases; nucleotides not matched to a gene: 8. There are 15 residues in the CDR3. The CDR3 DNA follows: TGTGCCAGCAGTTATAGCGGGGAGCTTTACAATGAGCAGTTCTTC. This encodes CASSYSGELYNEQFF.

The genes are TRBV19 and TRBJ2-5, with D tentatively TRBD1 (5 bases). V was clipped by 4 bases and J by 2 bases, with 14 bases between them. Germline CDR1 reads LNHDA; CDR2 reads SQIVND (reference sequence). The CDR3 totals 15 residues. In nucleotides, the CDR3 is TGTGCCAGTAGTACGAACCGCGGACATCAAGAGACCCAGTACTTC. Translating it yields CASSTNRGHQETQYF.

The chain links TRBV28 to TRBJ1-2; D is perhaps TRBD1 (5 bases). Germline values: CDR1 MDHEN, CDR2 SYDVKM. V was clipped by 5 bases and J by 2 bases, with 12 bases between them. CDR3 length: 14 amino acids. CDR3 coding DNA: TGTGCCAGCAGTCCCCCGGACAAGAACTATGGCTACACCTTC. Protein product: CASSPPDKNYGYTF.

The V gene is TRBV4-1, the J gene TRBJ2-2; D might be TRBD1 (5 bases). The CDR3 spans 18 residues. The germline V and J ends were trimmed by 0 bases and 2 bases, with 16 bases remaining between them. The germline V gene encodes CDR1 MGHRA and CDR2 YSYEKL. The CDR3 is CASSQELGGQGNTGELFF. The CDR3 DNA reads as TGCGCCAGCAGCCAAGAGTTGGGTGGGCAGGGAAACACCGGGGAGCTGTTTTTT.

This clone was seen a single time. The chain combines TRBV19 with TRBJ2-2; 11 bases are shared with TRBD2. From germline, CDR1 is LNHDA and CDR2 SQIVND (reference sequence). Unmatched junction bases numbered 5, after V lost 1 base and J lost 7 bases. CDR3 length: 16 residues. Here the CDR3 reads CASSIVSGRANGELFF. The CDR3, as DNA: TGTGCCAGTAGTATAGTTAGCGGGAGGGCCAACGGGGAGCTGTTTTTT. The full variable domain, its missing parts supplied by reference TRBV19 and TRBJ2-2, is DGGITQSPKYLFRKEGQNVTLSCEQNLNHDAMYWYRQDPGQGLRLIYYSQIVNDFQKGDIAEGYSVSREKKESFPLTVTSAQKNPTAFYLCASSIVSGRANGELFFGEGSRLTVL.

As DNA, the CDR3 is TGTGCCAGCAGCCCCTCGAGCACCGGGGAGCTGTTTTTT. It specifies CASSPSSTGELFF. This chain links TRBV7-9 with TRBJ2-2; D unclear. The CDR3 loop spans 13 amino acids. The V end was cut by 5 bases, the J end by 4 bases, with 8 bases between. CDR1 SEHNR and CDR2 FQNEAQ come from the germline V gene (reference sequence).

The CDR3 DNA follows: TGTGCCAGCAGCCCAGGGACAGGGGTTCAGCCCCAGCATTTT. The encoded protein is CASSPGTGVQPQHF. This chain uses TRBV7-9 with TRBJ1-5, with 10 bases matching TRBD1. The V and J ends lost 5 bases and 6 bases, in that order; junction bases with no gene match: 4. Germline CDR1 is SEHNR and CDR2 is FQNEAQ (reference sequence). The CDR3 has 14 residues. The entire variable domain, with the rest obtained from reference TRBV7-9 and TRBJ1-5, is as follows: DTGVSQNPRHKITKRGQNVTFRCDPISEHNRLYWYRQTLGQGPEFLTYFQNEAQLEKSRLLSDRFSAERPKGSFSTLEIQRTEQGDSAMYLCASSPGTGVQPQHFGDGTRLSIL.

The chain employs TRBV19 and TRBJ2-2, with D tentatively TRBD2 (6 bases). The V gene lost 5 bases and the J gene lost 1 base, with 14 bases spanning the gap. The CDR3 extends over 16 amino acids. Germline CDR1 LNHDA, CDR2 SQIVND (reference sequence). DNA for the CDR3: TGTGCCAGTAGTCTCACCGGGACTCAGAACACCGGGGAGCTGTTTTTT. This translates into CASSLTGTQNTGELFF.